This TCR beta chain was sequenced in a study of metastatic and nonmetastatic thyroid tumors. Overall study: Repertoires of blood and of tissue (tumor or nodule) from malignant and benign thyroid patients were compared.

TCRdb redid the clone calls on the PCR reads using MiXCR. This repertoire shows around 28,000 clones, 10% to 15% found once; its top ten account for approximately 4.9%. Thyroid surgery took place with no prior treatment in any patient. The specimen sequenced was blood. The TCR sequence derives from a female donor with papillary thyroid cancer or a benign thyroid nodule (not recorded which). Some clones in this sample may be carry-over from other donors' samples.

The CDR3 DNA reads as TGTGCCAGCAGCGTAATTTCCATGCTGGACACTGAAGCTTTCTTT. Translated, it gives CASSVISMLDTEAFF. V is TRBV9 and J is TRBJ1-1; D not resolved. Germline V gene data show CDR1 as SGDLS and CDR2 as YYNGEE. The CDR3 spans 15 residues. V lost 1 base and J lost 3, with 13 bases in between.